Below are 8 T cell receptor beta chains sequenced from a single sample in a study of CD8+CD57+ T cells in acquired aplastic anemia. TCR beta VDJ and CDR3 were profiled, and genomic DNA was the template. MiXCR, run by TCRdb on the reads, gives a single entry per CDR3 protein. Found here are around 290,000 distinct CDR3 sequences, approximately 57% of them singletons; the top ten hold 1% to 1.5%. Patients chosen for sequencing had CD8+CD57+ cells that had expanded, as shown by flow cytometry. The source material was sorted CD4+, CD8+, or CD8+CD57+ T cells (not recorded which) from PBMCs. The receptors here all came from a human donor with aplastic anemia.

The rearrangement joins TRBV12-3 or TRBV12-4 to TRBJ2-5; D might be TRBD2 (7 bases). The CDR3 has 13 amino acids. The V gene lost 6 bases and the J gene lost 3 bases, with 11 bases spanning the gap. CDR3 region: CASSRGGKETQYF. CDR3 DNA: TGTGCCAGCAGCAGGGGAGGGAAAGAGACCCAGTACTTC.

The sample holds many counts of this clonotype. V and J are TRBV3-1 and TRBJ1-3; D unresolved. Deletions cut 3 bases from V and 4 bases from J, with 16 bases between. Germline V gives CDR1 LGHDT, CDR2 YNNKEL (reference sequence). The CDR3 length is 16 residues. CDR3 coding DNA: TGTGCCAGCAGCCAGGAGTTCCTAGTAAAGGGAAACACCATATATTTT. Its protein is CASSQEFLVKGNTIYF.

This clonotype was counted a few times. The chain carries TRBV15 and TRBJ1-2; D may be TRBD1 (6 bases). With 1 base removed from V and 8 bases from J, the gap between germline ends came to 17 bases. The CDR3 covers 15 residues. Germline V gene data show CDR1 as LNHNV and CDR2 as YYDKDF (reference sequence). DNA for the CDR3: TGTGCCACCAGCAGAGCTGAGCCAGGGGCTGACGGCTACACCTTC. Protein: CATSRAEPGADGYTF.

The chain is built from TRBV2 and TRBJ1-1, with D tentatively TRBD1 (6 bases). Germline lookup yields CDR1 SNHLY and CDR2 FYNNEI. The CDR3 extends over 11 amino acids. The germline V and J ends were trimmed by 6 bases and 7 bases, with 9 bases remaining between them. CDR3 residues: CASRGGSEAFF. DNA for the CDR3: TGTGCCAGCAGGGGGGGCAGTGAAGCTTTCTTT.

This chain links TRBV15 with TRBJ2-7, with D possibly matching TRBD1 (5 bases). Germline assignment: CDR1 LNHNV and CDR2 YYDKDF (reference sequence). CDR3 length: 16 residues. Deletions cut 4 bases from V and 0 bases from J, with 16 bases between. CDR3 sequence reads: CATSTHDPDSSYEQYF. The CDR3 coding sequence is TGTGCCACCAGCACCCATGACCCCGACAGCTCCTACGAGCAGTACTTC.

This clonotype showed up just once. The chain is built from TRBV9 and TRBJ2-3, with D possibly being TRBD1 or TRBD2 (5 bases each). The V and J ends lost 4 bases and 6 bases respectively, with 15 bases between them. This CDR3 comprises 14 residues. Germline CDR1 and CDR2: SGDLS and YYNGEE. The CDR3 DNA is TGTGCCAGCAGCCTGTCGGGGCAGCCGGATACGCAGTATTTT. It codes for CASSLSGQPDTQYF.

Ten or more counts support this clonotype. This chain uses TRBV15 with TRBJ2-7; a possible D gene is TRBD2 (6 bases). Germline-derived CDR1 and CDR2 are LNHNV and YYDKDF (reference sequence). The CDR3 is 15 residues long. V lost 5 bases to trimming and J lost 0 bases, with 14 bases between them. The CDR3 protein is CATSSGTPGSYEQYF. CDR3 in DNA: TGTGCCACCAGCTCCGGGACTCCTGGCTCCTACGAGCAGTACTTC.

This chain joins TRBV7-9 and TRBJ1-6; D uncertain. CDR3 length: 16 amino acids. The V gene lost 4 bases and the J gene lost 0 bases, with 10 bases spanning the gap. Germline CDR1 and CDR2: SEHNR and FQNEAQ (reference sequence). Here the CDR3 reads CASSSRVGSYNSPLHF. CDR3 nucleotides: TGTGCCAGCAGCTCACGAGTGGGCTCCTATAATTCACCCCTCCACTTT.